The T cell receptor (beta chain) described here comes from a study of T cells in localized non-small cell lung cancer. In regard to this clone: Antigen: not known.

Produced via immunoSEQ multiplex PCR; TCRdb's table is partial and in-frame only. Found here are about 59,000 clones, around 90% of them singletons; the top ten hold approximately 22%. Per germline, CDR1 MNHEY and CDR2 SMNVEV (reference sequence). V lost 2 bases, J lost 6 bases, and 14 bases lay in between. This CDR3 is 15 amino acids long. Findings of the study overall: Investigators sequenced only a single tumor region, leaving heterogeneity possible. There was higher T cell clonality in uninvolved adjacent lung than in tumor, and it was highest there. Longer overall survival was linked to higher blood T cell density. Adjacent lung had a median 57 of the 100 largest tumor clones.

This chain uses TRBV27 with TRBJ2-1; possible D gene TRBD1, 5 bases. This TCR came from a man between 40 and 70 years old with stage I squamous cell lung carcinoma. Here the sequenced sample was peripheral blood, taken before any cancer treatment. CDR3 bases: TGTGCCAGCAGTTTAGGGCAGGGCAGGATCAATGAGCAGTTCTTC. Protein sequence: CASSLGQGRINEQFF.